These 8 T cell receptor beta chains came from one sample sequenced in a study of radiotherapy plus CTLA-4 blockade in lung cancer. Here immunoSEQ multiplex PCR was the method, and the copy in TCRdb shows in-frame clones only, minus some. The sample shows around 49,000 clones, 70% to 90% of them seen only once. The material sequenced was peripheral blood, taken from a patient treated with radiotherapy plus ipilimumab. The receptors here all came from a human donor with non-small cell lung cancer whose response to radiotherapy plus ipilimumab could not be evaluated.

The V and J genes are TRBV7-9 and TRBJ1-6; no firm D call. The CDR3 contains 17 residues. Trimming pared 0 bases from V and 6 bases from J, leaving 15 bases between. CDR1 and CDR2 (germline): SEHNR, FQNEAQ (reference sequence). The CDR3 DNA sequence: TGTGCCAGCAGCTTAGCGCTCGGAGACGGACTTAATTCACCCCTCCACTTT. Its protein is CASSLALGDGLNSPLHF. The full variable domain, completed using reference TRBV7-9 and TRBJ1-6, is DTGVSQNPRHKITKRGQNVTFRCDPISEHNRLYWYRQTLGQGPEFLTYFQNEAQLEKSRLLSDRFSAERPKGSFSTLEIQRTEQGDSAMYLCASSLALGDGLNSPLHFGNGTRLTVT.

This sequence joins TRBV2 and TRBJ2-4; a weak D match, TRBD1 (6 bases). Germline loops: CDR1 SNHLY, CDR2 FYNNEI. This CDR3 region has 13 residues. V lost 4 bases to trimming and J lost 14 bases, with 18 bases between them. The chain's CDR3 is CASSVEKGGSEYF. The CDR3 DNA sequence: TGTGCCAGCAGTGTGGAAAAAGGGGGATCGGAGTACTTC.

There are a few counts of this clone. Other DNA sequences in this specimen translate into the identical CDR3. The chain recombines TRBV27 with TRBJ2-1, with TRBD1 matching 7 bases. CDR1 MNHEY and CDR2 SMNVEV come from the germline V gene (reference sequence). The CDR3 contains 15 residues. V gave up 6 bases and J gave up 4 bases; unmatched junction bases: 9. CDR3 DNA: TGTGCCAGCAGCAGCCGGGACAGTTCGTACAATGAGCAGTTCTTC. Translating gives CASSSRDSSYNEQFF.

The chain joins TRBV9 to TRBJ2-1, with 14 bases matching TRBD2. The germline gives CDR1 SGDLS, CDR2 YYNGEE. The CDR3 runs 16 residues. The J segment lost 5 bases and the V segment lost 3 bases, leaving 4 bases of the junction unmatched. This CDR3 is CASSGVGLAGDNEQFF. The CDR3 DNA reads as TGTGCCAGCAGCGGTGTGGGACTAGCGGGAGACAATGAGCAGTTCTTC.

This sequence joins TRBV4-3 and TRBJ1-4; TRBD1 matches at 12 bases. Germline-derived CDR1 and CDR2 are LGHNA and YSLEER. The length of the CDR3 is 15 residues. With V trimmed by 3 bases and J by 7 bases, 3 bases remained unmatched. CDR3 DNA sequence: TGCGCCAGCAGCCAGGGACAGGGGGCGCTTGAAAAACTGTTTTTT. Residues: CASSQGQGALEKLFF.

The chain employs TRBV6-5 and TRBJ2-3, with TRBD1 identical over 9 bases. Germline V lookup: CDR1 MNHEY, CDR2 SVGAGI. The CDR3 length is 13 residues. The CDR3 reads CGTGQGGTDTQYF. The CDR3 DNA reads TGTGGGACGGGACAGGGAGGGACAGATACGCAGTATTTT.

This clone has just one count. The V and J genes are TRBV5-5 and TRBJ1-1; maybe TRBD1 (5 bases). The length of the CDR3 is 13 residues. Trimming removed 4 bases from V and 6 bases from J, with 13 bases in between. Germline loops: CDR1 SGHKS, CDR2 YYEKEE (reference sequence). The CDR3: CASSLGEGAEAFF. The CDR3 coding sequence is TGTGCCAGCAGCCTAGGGGAAGGGGCTGAAGCTTTCTTT.

The genes are TRBV29-1 and TRBJ1-1; D possibly corresponds to TRBD1 (6 bases). The CDR3 has 17 amino acids. From germline, CDR1 is SQVTM and CDR2 ANQGSEA. Trimming pared 5 bases from V and 0 bases from J, leaving 22 bases between. The CDR3 reads CSVSTMGGAGVNTEAFF. The DNA for the CDR3 is TGCAGCGTTAGCACGATGGGGGGGGCCGGGGTGAACACTGAAGCTTTCTTT.